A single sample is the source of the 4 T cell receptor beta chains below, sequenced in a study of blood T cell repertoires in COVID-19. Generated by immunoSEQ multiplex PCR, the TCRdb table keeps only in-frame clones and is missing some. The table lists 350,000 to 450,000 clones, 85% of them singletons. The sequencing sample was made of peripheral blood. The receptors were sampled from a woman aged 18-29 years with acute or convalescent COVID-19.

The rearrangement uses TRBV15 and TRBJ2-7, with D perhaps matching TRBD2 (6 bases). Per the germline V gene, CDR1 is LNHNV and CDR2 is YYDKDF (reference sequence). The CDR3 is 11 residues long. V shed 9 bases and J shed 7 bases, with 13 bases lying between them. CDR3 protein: CATEGLGEQYF. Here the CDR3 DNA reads TGTGCCACGGAGGGACTCGGGGAGCAGTACTTC.

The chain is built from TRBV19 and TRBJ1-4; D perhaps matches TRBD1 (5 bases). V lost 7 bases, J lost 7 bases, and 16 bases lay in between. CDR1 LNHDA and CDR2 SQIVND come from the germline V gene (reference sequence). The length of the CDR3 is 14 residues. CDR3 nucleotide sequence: TGTGCCAGTATCCAACCAGGGTCCAGTGAAAAACTGTTTTTT. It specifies CASIQPGSSEKLFF.

The CDR3 loop is CASSQAWRREREETQYF. CDR3 sequence (DNA): TGTGCCAGCAGCCAAGCATGGCGACGGGAGAGGGAAGAGACCCAGTACTTC. The chain combines TRBV3-1 (or the pseudogene TRBV3-2) with TRBJ2-5; the D gene is possibly TRBD2 (6 bases). The germline V gene has CDR1 LGHDT and CDR2 YNNKEL (reference sequence). CDR3 length: 17 amino acids. Between the trimmed V and J ends, which lost 1 base and 3 bases, there was a span of 18 bases.

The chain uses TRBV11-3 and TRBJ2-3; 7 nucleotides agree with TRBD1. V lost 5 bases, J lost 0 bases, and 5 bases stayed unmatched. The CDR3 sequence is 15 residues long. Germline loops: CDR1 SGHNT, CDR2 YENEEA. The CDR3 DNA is TGTGCCAGCAGCCAGGGACAGCCTAGCACAGATACGCAGTATTTT. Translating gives CASSQGQPSTDTQYF.